This paragraph covers one T cell receptor beta chain sequence. The CDR3 has 17 residues. Germline loops: CDR1 SGHTA, CDR2 FQGTGA. Trimming took 5 bases from V and 4 from J, leaving 21 bases between them. The data were taken from a study of blood T cells in healthy people across ages. A second PCR of about 6 to 11 cycles used a sample-barcoded 5' primer and a J-beta primer mix. TCRdb itself ran the 5' RACE reads through MiXCR, one entry per CDR3 protein. The sample lists about 680,000 distinct CDR3 sequences, 45% to 50% occurring once. The sample was blood. The sequence came from a woman aged 60-75 years in good health. The chain combines TRBV7-3 with TRBJ2-1; no clear D. Written as DNA, the CDR3 is TGTGCCAGCAGCCTAGGGTCTAGTTCTCATATGTACAATGAGCAGTTCTTC. Its protein product is CASSLGSSSHMYNEQFF.